This T cell receptor (beta chain) was sequenced for a study of tumor-infiltrating lymphocytes in primary liver carcinoma. Overall study: Spanning 4.2 to 10 cm, the tumors were T1-T3 N0M0.

The blood RNA (from unsorted whole blood) was obtained, and germline DNA was also extracted. The patients carried chronic HBV infection and had received no treatment. Starting material of 400 to 600 ng total RNA yielded TCR beta cDNA via a constant-region primer. Three nested multiplex PCR rounds, a slightly modified ARM-PCR, produced the libraries for TCR beta. TRBV1-TRBV30 forward primers and a C-beta reverse primer were used in the first two PCR rounds, which each ran for about 10 cycles. TCRdb fed the multiplex PCR reads into MiXCR, producing one record per CDR3 protein. The sample has about 200,000 distinct CDR3 sequences; 65% are singletons. This CDR3 comprises 16 residues. The germline V gene encodes CDR1 MDHEN and CDR2 SYDVKM. V was shortened by 2 bases and J by 2 bases, with 12 bases between the two germline ends.

Sequenced sample: peripheral blood. The receptor comes from an older woman with primary liver carcinoma and hepatitis B virus infection. The rearrangement joins TRBV28 to TRBJ2-2; either TRBD1 or TRBD2 may fit D (6 bases each). The CDR3 loop is CASSLRGASNTGELFF. CDR3 nucleotides: TGTGCCAGCAGTTTAAGGGGGGCGTCCAACACCGGGGAGCTGTTTTTT.